This passage covers 9 T cell receptor beta chains from one sample sequenced in a study of long-term antiretroviral therapy in people with HIV. The run of the v3.0 immunoSEQ assay was at survey level. Using immunoSEQ multiplex PCR, the repertoire was profiled, and TCRdb retains in-frame clones only, with some absent. The data hold about 24,000 clones, with 80% to 85% observed a single time. This specimen consisted of unsorted PBMCs, obtained at the start of antiretroviral therapy, before treatment. The receptors were gathered from a woman between 18 and 29 years old with HIV.

In DNA form, the CDR3 reads TGTGCCAGCAGCTCTCCTGCGACAGGGGGCTACGAGCAGTACTTC. Translation gives CASSSPATGGYEQYF. The genes are TRBV11-2 and TRBJ2-7, with 9 bases fitting TRBD1. Germline V CDR1 and CDR2: SGHAT, FQNNGV. This CDR3 contains 15 residues. V lost 4 bases, J lost 3 bases, and 7 bases stayed unmatched.

On this clone: The same CDR3 also results from other DNA sequences found in this sample. This chain joins TRBV5-1 and TRBJ2-3; 7 positions agree with TRBD1. The trim removed 2 bases at V and 3 bases at J, leaving 3 bases unmatched. CDR1 and CDR2 from the germline V gene are SGHRS and YFSETQ. This CDR3 has 14 amino acids. The CDR3 DNA reads TGCGCCAGCAGCTTTGACAGGGTGACAGATACGCAGTATTTT. Encoded protein: CASSFDRVTDTQYF.

The rearrangement links TRBV4-3 to TRBJ1-6; tentatively, D is TRBD1 (6 bases). The CDR3 is 18 residues long. Deletions cut 0 bases from V and 1 base from J, with 13 bases between. CDR1 is LGHNA, CDR2 YSLEER, per germline. The chain's CDR3 is CASSQDRGGRSYNSPLHF. Here the CDR3 DNA reads TGCGCCAGCAGCCAAGATCGAGGGGGTAGGTCCTATAATTCACCCCTCCACTTT.

This chain connects TRBV4-3 to TRBJ2-7; perhaps TRBD2 as D (5 bases). Germline V gene data show CDR1 as LGHNA and CDR2 as YSLEER. The CDR3 length is 13 residues. The V end lost 1 base, the J end lost 3 bases, and 7 bases lay between the germline ends. The CDR3 protein is CASSQAGDYEQYF. The CDR3 DNA is TGCGCCAGCAGCCAAGCCGGGGACTACGAGCAGTACTTC.

The V gene is TRBV5-1, the J gene TRBJ1-6; D remains unclear. The CDR3 covers 15 residues. V lost 0 bases to trimming and J lost 8 bases, with 12 bases between them. Germline V gene lookup returns CDR1 SGHRS and CDR2 YFSETQ. CDR3 nucleotides: TGCGCCAGCAGCTTGGCGGACGGTCGTTATTCACCCCTCCACTTT. Its translation is CASSLADGRYSPLHF.

The chain uses TRBV9 and TRBJ2-1; D gene uncertain. Germline V gene sequence: CDR1 SGDLS, CDR2 YYNGEE. The CDR3 covers 14 residues. V gave up 3 bases and J gave up 0 bases, with 7 bases separating them. The CDR3 region is CASSGQSSYNEQFF. CDR3 nucleotides: TGTGCCAGCAGCGGCCAGAGCTCCTACAATGAGCAGTTCTTC.

The V and J genes are TRBV4-3 and TRBJ1-2; D ambiguous. Germline V gives CDR1 LGHNA, CDR2 YSLEER. V was cut by 0 bases and J by 0 bases, with 14 bases left in between. This CDR3 is built from 17 residues. CDR3 region: CASSQDGERKANYGYTF. The CDR3 nucleotides are TGCGCCAGCAGCCAAGATGGAGAGCGAAAAGCTAACTATGGCTACACCTTC.

The genes are TRBV6-1 and TRBJ1-5; TRBD1 might be the D (6 bases). V was clipped by 3 bases and J by 4 bases, with 7 bases between them. CDR3 length: 13 amino acids. The germline V gene has CDR1 MNHNS and CDR2 SASEGT. In nucleotides, the CDR3 is TGTGCCAGCAGTGATAGGGGGAATCAGCCCCAGCATTTT. Protein: CASSDRGNQPQHF.

The chain carries TRBV10-3 and TRBJ1-1; D ambiguous. This CDR3 contains 13 residues. Germline-derived CDR1 and CDR2 are ENHRY and SYGVKD. The V and J ends lost 0 bases and 8 bases respectively, with 10 bases between them. In DNA form, the CDR3 reads TGTGCCATCAGTGAGTCGTATTGGTTAGAAGCTTTCTTT. Residues: CAISESYWLEAFF.